These 25 T cell receptor beta chains were sequenced from one sample in a study of neurological immune-mediated disorders. TCRdb redid the calling of the 5' RACE reads with MiXCR, one entry per CDR3 protein. The sample lists around 16,000 distinct CDR3 sequences; about 3.6% were seen once. The sequenced sample was CD8+ T cells from blood. The receptors shown here come from a middle-aged woman in good health.

In this sample, this clonotype turned up many times. The gene calls are TRBV24-1 and TRBJ2-5; tentatively, D is TRBD2 (7 bases). The CDR3 runs to 13 residues. Germline lookup yields CDR1 KGHDR and CDR2 SFDVKD. V was pared by 2 bases and J by 5 bases, with 8 bases between. The CDR3 sequence is CATSDSGGETQYF. The CDR3, as DNA: TGTGCCACCAGTGATTCGGGGGGCGAGACCCAGTACTTC.

This clonotype was recorded at least ten times. The chain links TRBV27 to TRBJ2-7; 8 nucleotides align to TRBD2. Looked up from germline, CDR1 is MNHEY and CDR2 is SMNVEV (reference sequence). J lost 2 bases, V lost 5 bases, and 5 bases had no gene match. The CDR3 has 14 amino acids. CDR3 residues: CASSPGLGAYEQYF. In DNA form, the CDR3 reads TGTGCCAGCAGTCCGGGACTAGGGGCCTACGAGCAGTACTTC.

Ten or more counts support this clonotype. The J gene is TRBJ2-3, the V gene TRBV5-1; D possibly corresponds to TRBD2 (5 bases). Trimming left V 5 bases short and J 1 base short, with 8 bases between. The CDR3 spans 13 residues. Germline values: CDR1 SGHRS, CDR2 YFSETQ. The CDR3 region is CASSAEGTDTQYF. The CDR3, as DNA: TGCGCCAGCAGTGCGGAGGGCACAGATACGCAGTATTTT.

At least ten counts were recorded for this clonotype. J is TRBJ2-7 and V is TRBV6-6, with a tentative D call TRBD1 (5 bases). The CDR3 contains 13 residues. Trimming pared 3 bases from V and 3 bases from J, leaving 9 bases between. The germline gives CDR1 MNHNY, CDR2 SVGAGI (reference sequence). The CDR3 sequence is CASSYVQGYEQYF. The CDR3, as DNA: TGTGCCAGCAGTTATGTCCAGGGCTACGAGCAGTACTTC.

This clonotype showed up many times. The rearrangement uses TRBV7-9 and TRBJ2-1; TRBD2 might be the D (5 bases). Germline CDR1 and CDR2: SEHNR and FQNEAQ (reference sequence). This CDR3 comprises 12 residues. The V end was cut by 4 bases, the J end by 6 bases, with 7 bases between. CDR3 region: CASSYGLNEQFF. As DNA, the CDR3 is TGTGCCAGCAGCTATGGACTCAATGAGCAGTTCTTC.

This clonotype was picked up many times. The rearrangement joins TRBV7-2 to TRBJ2-7; no definite D call. Germline V CDR1 and CDR2: SGHTA, FQGNSA. The CDR3 sequence is 15 residues long. The ends were cut back, 0 bases at V and 0 bases at J, with 9 bases in the middle. CDR3 nucleotide sequence: TGTGCCAGCAGCTTAGCTCCGGGTCCCTCCTACGAGCAGTACTTC. This translates into CASSLAPGPSYEQYF.

This clonotype was detected ten times or more. The V call is TRBV20-1, the J call TRBJ2-1, with 7 positions matching TRBD2. The germline gives CDR1 DFQATT, CDR2 SNEGSKA (reference sequence). The CDR3 consists of 14 residues. V lost 5 bases and J lost 10; bases outside the gene matches: 14. The chain's CDR3 is CSALTSAALWEQFF. The CDR3 DNA follows: TGCAGTGCTTTAACTAGCGCGGCCCTCTGGGAGCAGTTCTTC.

This clonotype was detected many times. The CDR3 loop reads CASSPRGSYEQYF. In nucleotides, the CDR3 is TGTGCCAGCAGCCCTAGGGGGAGCTACGAGCAGTACTTC. The gene calls are TRBV13 and TRBJ2-7, with D maybe TRBD1 (6 bases). Between the trimmed V and J ends, which lost 5 bases and 3 bases, there was a span of 11 bases. Per germline, CDR1 PRHDT and CDR2 FYEKMQ (reference sequence). The CDR3 consists of 13 residues.

This clonotype came up many times. J is TRBJ2-7 and V is TRBV29-1, with a tentative D call TRBD1 (6 bases). Trimming stripped 5 bases from V and 0 bases from J, with 11 bases between. The germline V gene has CDR1 SQVTM and CDR2 ANQGSEA. This CDR3 is built from 13 residues. Here the CDR3 DNA reads TGCAGCGTTATGCAGGGGTTCTCCTACGAGCAGTACTTC. Its protein is CSVMQGFSYEQYF.

This clonotype was counted ten times or more. The V and J genes are TRBV7-2 and TRBJ2-7, with a tentative D call TRBD2 (5 bases). From germline, CDR1 is SGHTA and CDR2 FQGNSA. This CDR3 region has 15 residues. V was shortened by 0 bases and J by 4 bases, with 13 bases between the two germline ends. The CDR3 protein is CASSLARLAGYEQYF. Here the CDR3 DNA reads TGTGCCAGCAGCTTAGCCAGGCTAGCTGGGTACGAGCAGTACTTC.

In its sample, this clonotype was seen many times. This chain joins TRBV11-2 and TRBJ1-1; D not resolved. Germline V gene data show CDR1 as SGHAT and CDR2 as FQNNGV. The CDR3 extends over 13 amino acids. Trimming removed 5 bases from V and 4 bases from J, with 11 bases in between. The CDR3 loop reads CASSPIWGTEAFF. CDR3 bases: TGTGCCAGCAGCCCGATATGGGGCACTGAAGCTTTCTTT.

This clonotype appeared many times. J is TRBJ2-7 and V is TRBV7-9; D perhaps matches TRBD2 (5 bases). Per the germline V gene, CDR1 is SEHNR and CDR2 is FQNEAQ (reference sequence). There are 15 residues in the CDR3. V was clipped by 5 bases and J by 5 bases, with 19 bases between them. As DNA, the CDR3 is TGTGCCAGCAGCCACATGTCCAGGTTCGGGGACGAGCAGTACTTC. Translated, it gives CASSHMSRFGDEQYF. The full variable domain, in which reference TRBV7-9 and TRBJ2-7 provide the parts outside the CDR3, is DTGVSQNPRHKITKRGQNVTFRCDPISEHNRLYWYRQTLGQGPEFLTYFQNEAQLEKSRLLSDRFSAERPKGSFSTLEIQRTEQGDSAMYLCASSHMSRFGDEQYFGPGTRLTVT.

V and J are TRBV7-9 and TRBJ2-2; 7 positions match TRBD2. Trimming at V came to 5 bases and at J to 4 bases, leaving 10 bases not matched to a gene. Germline-derived CDR1 and CDR2 are SEHNR and FQNEAQ (reference sequence). The length of the CDR3 is 16 residues. The CDR3 reads CASSPPERETTGELFF. CDR3 DNA sequence: TGTGCCAGCAGCCCCCCCGAGCGGGAAACCACCGGGGAGCTGTTTTTT.

V usage is TRBV19 and J usage is TRBJ2-1; D may be TRBD2 (6 bases). V dropped 5 bases and J dropped 2 bases, with 16 bases sitting between them. The CDR3 consists of 16 residues. Germline V gives CDR1 LNHDA, CDR2 SQIVND (reference sequence). For the CDR3, the DNA is TGTGCCAGTAGTGTCACTAGCCGGAGGGCCTACAATGAGCAGTTCTTC. Protein product: CASSVTSRRAYNEQFF.

This clonotype was seen many times. V gene TRBV15 combines with J gene TRBJ1-2; 9 bases fit TRBD1. CDR1 is LNHNV, CDR2 YYDKDF, per germline (reference sequence). J lost 3 bases, V lost 2 bases, and 10 bases had no gene match. The CDR3 runs 17 residues. The CDR3 loop is CATSRKIQGAADYGYTF. The CDR3 DNA follows: TGTGCCACCAGCAGAAAAATACAGGGGGCTGCGGACTATGGCTACACCTTC. The whole variable domain, filled in from reference TRBV15 and TRBJ1-2, reads DAMVIQNPRYQVTQFGKPVTLSCSQTLNHNVMYWYQQKSSQAPKLLFHYYDKDFNNEADTPDNFQSRRPNTSFCFLDIRSPGLGDTAMYLCATSRKIQGAADYGYTFGSGTRLTVV.

This clonotype was detected many times. The chain joins TRBV5-1 to TRBJ2-1; no firm D call. This CDR3 region has 15 residues. Germline CDR1 reads SGHRS; CDR2 reads YFSETQ. V was clipped by 0 bases and J by 5 bases, with 12 bases between them. CDR3 sequence (DNA): TGCGCCAGCAGCTTGGGCCCCTCAGAGAACAATGAGCAGTTCTTC. This encodes CASSLGPSENNEQFF.

This chain connects TRBV19 to TRBJ1-1; D remains unclear. Germline V CDR1 and CDR2: LNHDA, SQIVND (reference sequence). The CDR3 contains 13 residues. The V and J ends lost 1 base and 4 bases respectively, with 7 bases between them. DNA of the CDR3: TGTGCCAGTAGTATAGGGATCGGCACTGAAGCTTTCTTT. Translated: CASSIGIGTEAFF.

This clonotype appeared many times. The CDR3 sequence: CASSQGLAAGEPNYGYTF. The CDR3 nucleotides read TGTGCCAGCAGCCAAGGGTTGGCGGCAGGGGAACCTAACTATGGCTACACCTTC. The chain employs TRBV4-2 and TRBJ1-2, with D possibly TRBD1 on 6 matching bases. V gave up 1 base and J gave up 0 bases, with 18 bases separating them. The CDR3 runs to 18 residues. Germline lookup yields CDR1 LGHNA and CDR2 YNFKEQ.

This clonotype was seen ten or more times. The chain has TRBV14 and TRBJ2-1; 8 bases map to TRBD1. V was clipped by 2 bases and J by 6 bases; unmatched bases: 6. The CDR3 covers 15 residues. CDR1 and CDR2 from the germline V gene are SGHDN and FVKESK. The CDR3 nucleotides read TGTGCCAGCAGCCAAAAAAGAGACAGGGGCAATGAGCAGTTCTTC. Translation gives CASSQKRDRGNEQFF.

This clonotype was detected many times. The chain has TRBV11-2 and TRBJ2-5; 9 bases line up with TRBD2. V trimming: 0 bases; J trimming: 5 bases; junction bases outside the gene matches: 10. The length of the CDR3 is 17 residues. Germline V CDR1 and CDR2: SGHAT, FQNNGV. This chain's CDR3 is CASSLDSAGGPTETQYF. CDR3 nucleotides: TGTGCCAGCAGCTTAGATTCGGCGGGAGGGCCCACCGAGACCCAGTACTTC.

This clonotype was detected ten times or more. The V call is TRBV20-1, the J call TRBJ2-3; 10 bases line up with TRBD2. The V and J ends lost 3 bases and 8 bases, in that order; junction bases with no gene match: 11. The CDR3 totals 15 residues. Germline loops: CDR1 DFQATT, CDR2 SNEGSKA (reference sequence). Here the CDR3 DNA reads TGCAGTGCTAGCGGTCTAGCGGGAGTGAAGGCTACGCAGTATTTT. It translates to CSASGLAGVKATQYF.

This clonotype was recorded at least ten times. J is TRBJ2-2 and V is TRBV7-9; the match to TRBD2 covers 10 bases. Losses at the gene ends were 8 bases for V and 4 bases for J; bases not matched to a gene: 7. Per the germline V gene, CDR1 is SEHNR and CDR2 is FQNEAQ (reference sequence). This CDR3 is built from 15 residues. The chain's CDR3 is CASPQAGGPTGELFF. Written as DNA, the CDR3 is TGTGCCAGCCCCCAAGCGGGAGGGCCCACCGGGGAGCTGTTTTTT.

This clonotype was recorded at least ten times. The J gene is TRBJ2-7, the V gene TRBV7-9, with a possible D match to TRBD2 (5 bases). This CDR3 has 12 amino acids. The germline gives CDR1 SEHNR, CDR2 FQNEAQ (reference sequence). V dropped 1 base and J dropped 13 bases, with 14 bases sitting between them. The CDR3 DNA sequence: TGTGCCAGCAGCTTAGGACGGGAAGAGCGCTACTTC. It encodes CASSLGREERYF.

This clonotype was observed at least ten times. This chain links TRBV14 with TRBJ1-1; the D is unclear. The germline gives CDR1 SGHDN, CDR2 FVKESK. Trimming left V 0 bases short and J 2 bases short, with 16 bases between. The CDR3 is 17 amino acids. The CDR3 region has the DNA TGTGCCAGCAGCCAAGATAATGGAGGGTGGGGAAACACTGAAGCTTTCTTT. Translated, it gives CASSQDNGGWGNTEAFF. Combining the CDR3 with reference TRBV14 and TRBJ1-1 gives the whole variable domain EAGVTQFPSHSVIEKGQTVTLRCDPISGHDNLYWYRRVMGKEIKFLLHFVKESKQDESGMPNNRFLAERTGGTYSTLKVQPAELEDSGVYFCASSQDNGGWGNTEAFFGQGTRLTVV.

This clonotype was found many times. The V call is TRBV27, the J call TRBJ2-1; 11 nucleotides align to TRBD2. CDR3 size: 17 residues. Germline V CDR1 and CDR2: MNHEY, SMNVEV (reference sequence). Trimming cost V 4 bases and J 8 bases; bases outside gene matches: 13. Written as DNA, the CDR3 is TGTGCCAGCAGTTCTCCCGGGACTAGCGGCCCTTGGGATGAGCAGTTCTTC. Translating gives CASSSPGTSGPWDEQFF.